The rows below give T cell receptor beta chains drawn from one sample of a study of T cells after yellow fever vaccination. TCRdb recomputed calls from the 5' RACE reads with MiXCR, one row per CDR3 protein. The sample holds around 26,000 distinct CDR3 sequences, 3.4% seen once. Specimen: PBMCs, either bulk or a sorted T-cell subset (CD4+, CD8+, memory, or dextramer-sorted; not recorded which), collected more than 40 days after the first yellow fever vaccination. The receptors here all came from a man between 18 and 29 years old who received the YFV17D yellow fever vaccine. Each CDR3 is given with its conserved first and last residue. Fields, in order: CDR3 DNA, CDR3 protein, V gene, clone size, J gene, D gene. A D gene is named only where the DNA matches it firmly. Not all rows give a size; the values are once, few, many and, for expanded clones, a class.

DNA: TGTGCCAGCAGACGGGACAGGGGGGATCAGCCCCAGCATTTT
CDR3: CASRRDRGDQPQHF
V: TRBV6-1
size: .
J: TRBJ1-5
D: TRBD1

DNA: TGTGCCAGCAGCCGGGACGGGACGAATAATTCACCCCTCCACTTT
CDR3: CASSRDGTNNSPLHF
V: TRBV7-2
size: many
J: TRBJ1-6
D: .

DNA: TGTGCCAGCAGAACCGGGACAGAGTATGGCTACACCTTC
CDR3: CASRTGTEYGYTF
V: TRBV7-9
size: many
J: TRBJ1-2
D: TRBD1

DNA: TGTGCCAGCAGTCGGACAGGGTGGGAGACCCAGTACTTC
CDR3: CASSRTGWETQYF
V: TRBV6-2/TRBV6-3
size: many
J: TRBJ2-5
D: TRBD1

DNA: TGTGCCAGCAGCTCAGACACCAACACCGGGGAGCTGTTTTTT
CDR3: CASSSDTNTGELFF
V: TRBV11-1
size: many
J: TRBJ2-2
D: .

DNA: TGTGCCAGCAGAAAGACAGGGGTTAGCTATGGCTACACCTTC
CDR3: CASRKTGVSYGYTF
V: TRBV12-3/TRBV12-4
size: many
J: TRBJ1-2
D: TRBD1

DNA: TGTGCCAGCAGCCGTTCAGATACGCAGTATTTT
CDR3: CASSRSDTQYF
V: TRBV6-6
size: many
J: TRBJ2-3
D: .

DNA: TGTGCCAGCAGACTCGGGGGTATCACAGATACGCAGTATTTT
CDR3: CASRLGGITDTQYF
V: TRBV7-2
size: many
J: TRBJ2-3
D: .

DNA: TGTGCCAGCAGCGCAAGACAGGGGGCGCAGACAGACTATGGCTACACCTTC
CDR3: CASSARQGAQTDYGYTF
V: TRBV21-1
size: many
J: TRBJ1-2
D: .

DNA: TGTGCCAGCAGTCCACGGACAGGGGGGACTGAAGCTTTCTTT
CDR3: CASSPRTGGTEAFF
V: TRBV6-5
size: many
J: TRBJ1-1
D: TRBD1

DNA: TGTGCCAGCAGCACCCAGCGGGGGGGCCGAGAGACCCAGTACTTC
CDR3: CASSTQRGGRETQYF
V: TRBV7-2
size: many
J: TRBJ2-5
D: TRBD2

DNA: TGCGCCAGCAGCCAACAGGGGGTGGGGGCCAACGTCCTGACTTTC
CDR3: CASSQQGVGANVLTF
V: TRBV5-1
size: many
J: TRBJ2-6
D: TRBD1

DNA: TGTGCCAGCTTGACTAGCGGGGGGCCCGAGCAGTACTTC
CDR3: CASLTSGGPEQYF
V: TRBV18
size: many
J: TRBJ2-7
D: TRBD2

DNA: TGTGCCAGCAGCTTAGGGAATACTCAAGGGACAGGGGGCAATCAGCCCCAGCATTTT
CDR3: CASSLGNTQGTGGNQPQHF
V: TRBV11-3
size: many
J: TRBJ1-5
D: TRBD1

DNA: TGCGCCAGCAGCAACCAGGGAGGGGAGACCCAGTACTTC
CDR3: CASSNQGGETQYF
V: TRBV5-1
size: many
J: TRBJ2-5
D: TRBD2

DNA: TGTGCCAGCAGCTGGGACAGGGAGTATACAGATACGCAGTATTTT
CDR3: CASSWDREYTDTQYF
V: TRBV6-2/TRBV6-3
size: many
J: TRBJ2-3
D: TRBD1

DNA: TGCGCCAGCAGCTTGATAGACGGAGGAAACACCATATATTTT
CDR3: CASSLIDGGNTIYF
V: TRBV5-1
size: many
J: TRBJ1-3
D: .

DNA: TGTGCCAGCGGACAGCAGAACACTGAAGCTTTCTTT
CDR3: CASGQQNTEAFF
V: TRBV12-3/TRBV12-4
size: many
J: TRBJ1-1
D: .

DNA: TGTGCCAGCAGCTTAGACGGAATCTATGGCTACACCTTC
CDR3: CASSLDGIYGYTF
V: TRBV7-2
size: many
J: TRBJ1-2
D: .

DNA: TGTGCCAGCAGCTGGACAGGGGAAGAGACCCAGTACTTC
CDR3: CASSWTGEETQYF
V: TRBV5-4
size: many
J: TRBJ2-5
D: TRBD1

DNA: TGTGCCAGCACCGACAGTAGGTGGGAGCAGTACTTC
CDR3: CASTDSRWEQYF
V: TRBV6-5
size: many
J: TRBJ2-7
D: .

DNA: TGTGCCAGCAGCTTCAACCCCTCTGGAAACACCATATATTTT
CDR3: CASSFNPSGNTIYF
V: TRBV7-8
size: many
J: TRBJ1-3
D: .

DNA: TGTGCCAGCAGCAAACAGGGGGCGGAAAAACTGTTTTTT
CDR3: CASSKQGAEKLFF
V: TRBV7-2
size: many
J: TRBJ1-4
D: TRBD1

DNA: TGTGCCACCAGCAATGAAAGGGTAGAGGAGACCCAGTACTTC
CDR3: CATSNERVEETQYF
V: TRBV15
size: many
J: TRBJ2-5
D: .

DNA: TGTGCCAGCAGCTCGACGGGGGCTAGCGGGGGGTCGTATTTT
CDR3: CASSSTGASGGSYF
V: TRBV7-6
size: many
J: TRBJ2-3
D: TRBD2

DNA: TGTGCCAGCAGCTTTACCCCCAGGACTAGCGGGGGGCCCAGCACAGATACGCAGTATTTT
CDR3: CASSFTPRTSGGPSTDTQYF
V: TRBV11-2
size: many
J: TRBJ2-3
D: TRBD2

DNA: TGTGCCAGCAGCCCCCGGCGGGCAGGGGGCTCATACGAGCAGTACTTC
CDR3: CASSPRRAGGSYEQYF
V: TRBV7-2
size: .
J: TRBJ2-7
D: TRBD1

DNA: TGTGCTTCAACGCCACACACAGGGACCCCATTTGAGCAGTTCTTC
CDR3: CASTPHTGTPFEQFF
V: TRBV7-2
size: many
J: TRBJ2-1
D: .

DNA: TGCGCCAGCAGCGAGGGGTTATACTCTGGAAACACCATATATTTT
CDR3: CASSEGLYSGNTIYF
V: TRBV5-1
size: many
J: TRBJ1-3
D: .

DNA: TGTGCCATCAGTGTAGACGGGAACACCGGGGAGCTGTTTTTT
CDR3: CAISVDGNTGELFF
V: TRBV10-3
size: many
J: TRBJ2-2
D: .

DNA: TGTGCCAGCAGCCCTACAGGGGTTGGTTATGGCTACACCTTC
CDR3: CASSPTGVGYGYTF
V: TRBV28
size: many
J: TRBJ1-2
D: TRBD1

DNA: TGTGCCAGCAGCCGAGGAGACAATGAGCAGTTCTTC
CDR3: CASSRGDNEQFF
V: TRBV11-1
size: many
J: TRBJ2-1
D: .

DNA: TGTGCCAGCAGCCAAGATCCTGGCGGGCAAGAGACCCAGTACTTC
CDR3: CASSQDPGGQETQYF
V: TRBV4-2
size: many
J: TRBJ2-5
D: .

DNA: TGCAGTGCTAGGGGGGGCGCGGATTCACCCCTCCACTTT
CDR3: CSARGGADSPLHF
V: TRBV20-1
size: many
J: TRBJ1-6
D: .

DNA: TGTGCCAGCTGCTTAGCCCCGGGACAGCAGGGCGTGGGTACGCAGTATTTT
CDR3: CASCLAPGQQGVGTQYF
V: TRBV7-8
size: .
J: TRBJ2-3
D: TRBD1

DNA: TGTGCCAGCGTGCGGGGGGGATACAATGAGCAGTTCTTC
CDR3: CASVRGGYNEQFF
V: TRBV28
size: many
J: TRBJ2-1
D: TRBD2

DNA: TGTGCCAGCAGTTTGCAGGATGTCACCGGGGAGCTGTTTTTT
CDR3: CASSLQDVTGELFF
V: TRBV12-3/TRBV12-4
size: many
J: TRBJ2-2
D: .

DNA: TGTGCCAGCAACCAACCGGGGCCCAAGGCTAGCCAAGAGACCCAGTACTTC
CDR3: CASNQPGPKASQETQYF
V: TRBV6-5
size: many
J: TRBJ2-5
D: .

DNA: TGTGCCAGCAGTTACTCGGACGGGGGGGGAGTCACAGATACGCAGTATTTT
CDR3: CASSYSDGGGVTDTQYF
V: TRBV6-5
size: many
J: TRBJ2-3
D: TRBD2

DNA: TGTGCTAGTGGACGCGACACCGGGGAGCTGTTTTTT
CDR3: CASGRDTGELFF
V: TRBV12-5
size: many
J: TRBJ2-2
D: .

DNA: TGCGCCAGCAGGGTGGCAGGGATGAACACTGAAGCTTTCTTT
CDR3: CASRVAGMNTEAFF
V: TRBV5-1
size: many
J: TRBJ1-1
D: .

DNA: TGTGCCAGCAGCTTAGATAAGGGAAAGGGCTACGAGCAGTACTTC
CDR3: CASSLDKGKGYEQYF
V: TRBV11-2
size: many
J: TRBJ2-7
D: .

DNA: TGTGCCAGCAGCCAGGCCGACAGAAACACTGAAGCTTTCTTT
CDR3: CASSQADRNTEAFF
V: TRBV3-1
size: many
J: TRBJ1-1
D: .

DNA: TGTGCCAGCAGCTTAGGTTGGACTAGCACAGATACGCAGTATTTT
CDR3: CASSLGWTSTDTQYF
V: TRBV13
size: many
J: TRBJ2-3
D: .

DNA: TGTGCCAGCAGCCAAGTTGGATGGAATTCACCCCTCCACTTT
CDR3: CASSQVGWNSPLHF
V: TRBV3-1
size: many
J: TRBJ1-6
D: .

DNA: TGTGCCAGCAGTGTGGGACAGGGGAGTGAGCAGTTCTTC
CDR3: CASSVGQGSEQFF
V: TRBV2
size: few
J: TRBJ2-1
D: TRBD1

DNA: TGCGCCAGCAGCTCTACACAGGGCTACAATGAGCAGTTCTTC
CDR3: CASSSTQGYNEQFF
V: TRBV5-1
size: medium-sized
J: TRBJ2-1
D: .

DNA: TGTGCCAGAAGCTTGGGCCAGGGAGGGAATCAGCCCCAGCATTTT
CDR3: CARSLGQGGNQPQHF
V: TRBV5-3
size: few
J: TRBJ1-5
D: .